A selection of T cell receptor beta chains follows, all from one sample in a study of blood T cell repertoires in COVID-19. The table came from immunoSEQ multiplex PCR; TCRdb's copy has only in-frame clones and leaves some out. The top ten clones hold about 12% of a sample with about 150,000 clones, about 80% of them seen once. Sequencing was carried out using peripheral blood. The source is a woman aged 60 to 75 with COVID-19, enrolled during active disease. Each CDR3 is given with its conserved first and last residue. Each record gives: D gene, clone size, J gene, V gene, CDR3 protein, CDR3 DNA. D genes are given only for firm matches. A clone size is listed for some rows: how often the clone was seen (once, few, many), or a class if it is expanded.

NA NA TRBJ1-4 TRBV7-6 CASSPRRTRGEKLFF TGTGCCAGCAGCCCCCGCCGGACTAGGGGTGAAAAACTGTTTTTT
NA NA TRBJ1-5 TRBV6-2/TRBV6-3 CASSYGGYNQPQHF TGTGCCAGCAGTTACGGCGGATACAATCAGCCCCAGCATTTT
NA once TRBJ1-3 TRBV4-2 CASSQARLSAPGNTIYF TGTGCCAGCAGCCAAGCGCGGCTTTCGGCCCCTGGAAACACCATATATTTT
NA NA TRBJ1-6 TRBV7-9 CASSLDSYNSPLHF TGTGCCAGCAGCTTGGACAGTTATAATTCACCCCTCCACTTT
TRBD1 NA TRBJ1-5 TRBV19 CASSIDPPGGRNQPQHF TGTGCCAGTAGTATAGACCCCCCAGGGGGACGCAATCAGCCCCAGCATTTT
TRBD1 NA TRBJ1-1 TRBV19 CASSIRGGATPTEAFF TGTGCCAGTAGTATAAGAGGGGGCGCAACCCCAACTGAAGCTTTCTTT
TRBD1 NA TRBJ1-5 TRBV19 CASSVGTGGPQPQHF TGTGCCAGTAGTGTGGGGACAGGGGGGCCTCAGCCCCAGCATTTT
NA NA TRBJ1-3 TRBV7-6 CASSLKGSGGTGNTIYF TGTGCCAGCAGCTTAAAAGGGAGCGGTGGCACTGGAAACACCATATATTTT
TRBD1 few TRBJ1-1 TRBV19 CASIRDRAGTEAFF TGTGCCAGTATTCGGGACAGGGCGGGCACTGAAGCTTTCTTT
NA many TRBJ2-2 TRBV3-1/TRBV3-2 CASSQGWGGTGELFF TGTGCCAGCAGCCAAGGGTGGGGAGGAACCGGGGAGCTGTTTTTT
NA once TRBJ1-2 TRBV6-6 CASSLQANPTNYGYTF TGTGCCAGCAGTTTACAGGCGAACCCTACTAACTATGGCTACACCTTC
NA NA TRBJ1-5 TRBV12-3/TRBV12-4 CASSLRQIQPQHF TGTGCCAGCAGTTTGCGACAGATTCAGCCCCAGCATTTT
TRBD1 NA TRBJ1-5 TRBV6-1 CASSDPDRDRRRGQPQHF TGTGCCAGCAGTGATCCCGACCGGGACAGGCGCCGGGGTCAGCCCCAGCATTTT
TRBD1 NA TRBJ1-4 TRBV19 CASSIGGQSNEKLFF TGTGCCAGTAGTATCGGGGGACAGTCAAATGAAAAACTGTTTTTT
TRBD2 NA TRBJ2-2 TRBV4-2 CASSQEPSGGFGELFF TGTGCCAGCAGCCAAGAACCGAGCGGGGGCTTCGGGGAGCTGTTTTTT
NA NA TRBJ1-5 TRBV19 CASSTGFSNQPQHF TGTGCCAGTAGTACAGGGTTTAGCAATCAGCCCCAGCATTTT
TRBD2 NA TRBJ2-5 TRBV18 CASSPTSGTQETQYF TGTGCCAGCTCACCAACTAGCGGGACCCAAGAGACCCAGTACTTC
TRBD1 NA TRBJ1-1 TRBV19 CASSLRTGLNTEAFF TGTGCCAGTAGTCTTCGGACAGGGCTGAACACTGAAGCTTTCTTT
NA NA TRBJ1-4 TRBV19 CASRTPGGIGEKLFF TGTGCCAGTAGGACCCCGGGAGGTATTGGTGAAAAACTGTTTTTT
NA NA TRBJ2-2 TRBV18 CASSPAQMNTGELFF TGTGCCAGCTCACCAGCCCAGATGAACACCGGGGAGCTGTTTTTT
TRBD2 NA TRBJ2-2 TRBV27 CASRLSGTSWPGGNTGELFF TGTGCCAGCAGACTCTCCGGGACTAGCTGGCCGGGAGGGAACACCGGGGAGCTGTTTTTT
NA NA TRBJ1-2 TRBV19 CASSMWSGYTF TGTGCCAGTAGTATGTGGAGTGGCTACACCTTC
NA NA TRBJ1-1 TRBV7-2 CATRFGRSNTEAFF TGTGCCACTCGGTTTGGGCGATCGAACACTGAAGCTTTCTTT
TRBD1 NA TRBJ1-4 TRBV2 CASKRQGDHEKLFF TGTGCCAGCAAACGACAGGGGGACCATGAAAAACTGTTTTTT
NA NA TRBJ1-2 TRBV3-1/TRBV3-2 CASSPQLRSNYGYTF TGTGCCAGCAGCCCACAGTTACGCTCTAACTATGGCTACACCTTC
NA NA TRBJ1-2 TRBV10-3 CAISESGVNYGYTF TGTGCCATCAGTGAGTCGGGCGTGAACTATGGCTACACCTTC
NA NA TRBJ1-2 TRBV28 CASSLPGLWGYTF TGTGCCAGCAGTCTCCCAGGGTTATGGGGCTACACCTTC
NA once TRBJ1-3 TRBV11-2 CASSAGQPNSGNTIYF TGTGCCAGCAGCGCTGGACAACCAAACTCTGGAAACACCATATATTTT
TRBD1 NA TRBJ1-3 TRBV5-5 CASSLGFDRGPGNTIYF TGTGCCAGCAGCTTGGGCTTCGACAGGGGGCCTGGAAACACCATATATTTT
NA NA TRBJ2-1 TRBV27 CASSLGVSLLEQFF TGTGCCAGCAGTCTAGGGGTCTCCTTGCTGGAGCAGTTCTTC
NA NA TRBJ1-5 TRBV19 CASSTQGGDQPQHF TGTGCCAGTAGTACCCAGGGCGGGGATCAGCCCCAGCATTTT
TRBD1 NA TRBJ1-5 TRBV2 CASSRQGVGNQPQHF TGTGCCAGCAGTCGACAGGGGGTTGGCAATCAGCCCCAGCATTTT